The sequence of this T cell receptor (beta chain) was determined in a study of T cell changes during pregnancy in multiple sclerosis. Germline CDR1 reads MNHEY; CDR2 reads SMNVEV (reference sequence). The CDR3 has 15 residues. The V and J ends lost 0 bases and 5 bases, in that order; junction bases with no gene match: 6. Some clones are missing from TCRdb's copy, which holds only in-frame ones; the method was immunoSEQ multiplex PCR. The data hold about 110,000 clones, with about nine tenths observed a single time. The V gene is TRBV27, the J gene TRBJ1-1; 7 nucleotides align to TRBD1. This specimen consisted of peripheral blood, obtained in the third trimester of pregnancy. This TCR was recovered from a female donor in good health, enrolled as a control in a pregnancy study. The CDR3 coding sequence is TGTGCCAGCAGTTTATCGATAGGGGGCGAAACTGAAGCTTTCTTT. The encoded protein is CASSLSIGGETEAFF.